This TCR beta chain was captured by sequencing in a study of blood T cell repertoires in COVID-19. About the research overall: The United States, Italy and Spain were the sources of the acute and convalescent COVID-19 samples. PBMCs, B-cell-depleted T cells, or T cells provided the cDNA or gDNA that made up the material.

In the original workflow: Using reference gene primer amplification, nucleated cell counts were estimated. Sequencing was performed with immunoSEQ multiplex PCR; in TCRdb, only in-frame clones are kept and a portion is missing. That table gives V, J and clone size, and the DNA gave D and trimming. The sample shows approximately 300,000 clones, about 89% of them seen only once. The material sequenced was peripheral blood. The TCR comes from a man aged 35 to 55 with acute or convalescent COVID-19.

Here the CDR3 DNA reads TGTGCCAGCAGAGCAGGACTGGAACCGAACAATGAGCAGTTCTTC. It is translated as CASRAGLEPNNEQFF. The chain recombines TRBV2 with TRBJ2-1; possible D gene TRBD2, 5 bases. V lost 6 bases and J 5 bases, leaving 17 bases between the germline ends. This CDR3 comprises 15 residues. CDR1 SNHLY and CDR2 FYNNEI come from the germline V gene.